This T cell receptor beta chain was captured in a study of blood T cell repertoires in COVID-19. The overall study: The United States, Italy and Spain were the sources of the acute and convalescent COVID-19 samples.

Authors' analysis steps: How many nucleated cells were present was estimated from reference gene primer amplification. Measured with immunoSEQ multiplex PCR; TCRdb has only the in-frame clones, and not every one. Clone size and the V and J calls come from that table; the DNA yielded D and trimming. Here the sample spans about 89,000 clones, about 80% being singletons. This clone was found a few times. V lost 2 bases, J lost 2 bases, and 9 bases lay in between. CDR1 is SGHVS and CDR2 is FNYEAQ in the germline V gene. This CDR3 is built from 14 residues. The TCR comes from a human donor in a cohort sampled during active COVID-19. The V gene is TRBV7-6, the J gene TRBJ2-5, with D unresolved. The source material was peripheral blood. The CDR3 region is CASSLSYGQETQYF. The CDR3 DNA sequence: TGTGCCAGCAGCTTATCGTACGGTCAAGAGACCCAGTACTTC.